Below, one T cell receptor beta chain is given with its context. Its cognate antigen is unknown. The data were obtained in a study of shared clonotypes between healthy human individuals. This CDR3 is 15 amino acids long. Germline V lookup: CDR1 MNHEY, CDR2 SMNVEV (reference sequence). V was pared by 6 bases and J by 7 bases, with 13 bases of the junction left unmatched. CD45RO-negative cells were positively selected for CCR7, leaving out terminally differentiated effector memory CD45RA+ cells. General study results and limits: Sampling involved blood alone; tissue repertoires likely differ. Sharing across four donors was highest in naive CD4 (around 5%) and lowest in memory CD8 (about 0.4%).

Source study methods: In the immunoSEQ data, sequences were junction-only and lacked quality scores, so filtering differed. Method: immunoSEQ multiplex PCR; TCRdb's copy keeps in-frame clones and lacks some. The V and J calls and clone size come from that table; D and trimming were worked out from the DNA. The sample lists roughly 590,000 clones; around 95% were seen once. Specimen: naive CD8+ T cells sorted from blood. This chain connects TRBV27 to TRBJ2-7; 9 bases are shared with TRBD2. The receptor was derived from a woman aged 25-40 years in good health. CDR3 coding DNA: TGTGCCAGCAGCCCCGGGGCTAGCGGGATGGGAGAGCAGTACTTC. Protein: CASSPGASGMGEQYF.